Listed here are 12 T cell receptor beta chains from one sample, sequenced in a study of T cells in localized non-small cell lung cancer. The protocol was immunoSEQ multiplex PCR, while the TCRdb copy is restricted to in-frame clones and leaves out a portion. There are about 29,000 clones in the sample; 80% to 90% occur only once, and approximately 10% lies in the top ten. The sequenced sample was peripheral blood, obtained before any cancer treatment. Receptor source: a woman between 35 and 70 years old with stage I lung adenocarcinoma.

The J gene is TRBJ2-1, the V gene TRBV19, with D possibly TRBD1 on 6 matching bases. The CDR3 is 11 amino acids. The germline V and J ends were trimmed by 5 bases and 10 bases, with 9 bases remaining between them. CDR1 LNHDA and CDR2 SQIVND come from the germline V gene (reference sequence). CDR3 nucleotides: TGTGCCAGTAGTTCGAGGGGGGAGCAGTTCTTC. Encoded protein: CASSSRGEQFF.

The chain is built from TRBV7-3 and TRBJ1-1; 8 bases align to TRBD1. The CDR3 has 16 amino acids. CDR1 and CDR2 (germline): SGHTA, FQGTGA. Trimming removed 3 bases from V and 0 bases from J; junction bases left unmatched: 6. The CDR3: CASSFMGQALNTEAFF. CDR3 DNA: TGTGCCAGCAGCTTTATGGGACAGGCCTTGAACACTGAAGCTTTCTTT.

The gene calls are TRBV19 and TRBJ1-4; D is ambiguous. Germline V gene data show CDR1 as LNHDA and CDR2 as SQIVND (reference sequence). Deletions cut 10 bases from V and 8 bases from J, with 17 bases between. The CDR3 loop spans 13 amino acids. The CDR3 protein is CATSPRLQEKLFF. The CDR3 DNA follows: TGTGCCACCTCCCCCCGTCTTCAGGAAAAACTGTTTTTT.

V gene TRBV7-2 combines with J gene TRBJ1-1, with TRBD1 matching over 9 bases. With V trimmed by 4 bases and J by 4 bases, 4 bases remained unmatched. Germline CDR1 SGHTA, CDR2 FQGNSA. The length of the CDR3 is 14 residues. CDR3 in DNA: TGTGCCAGCAGCTCGCTGACAGGGGGCACTGAAGCTTTCTTT. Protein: CASSSLTGGTEAFF.

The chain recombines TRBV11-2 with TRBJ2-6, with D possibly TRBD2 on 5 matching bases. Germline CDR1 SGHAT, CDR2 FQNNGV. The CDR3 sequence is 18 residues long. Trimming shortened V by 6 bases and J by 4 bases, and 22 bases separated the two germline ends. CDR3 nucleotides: TGTGCCAGCAGTCACCCGAGTCGGGGAACATACGGGGCCAACGTCCTGACTTTC. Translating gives CASSHPSRGTYGANVLTF.

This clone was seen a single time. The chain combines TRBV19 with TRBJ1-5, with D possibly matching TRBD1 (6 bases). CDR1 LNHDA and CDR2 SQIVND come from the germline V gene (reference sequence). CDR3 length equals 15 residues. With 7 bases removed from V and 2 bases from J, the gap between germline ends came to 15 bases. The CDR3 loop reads CASKSRGRRNQPQHF. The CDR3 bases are TGTGCCAGTAAATCCAGGGGAAGGCGCAATCAGCCCCAGCATTTT.

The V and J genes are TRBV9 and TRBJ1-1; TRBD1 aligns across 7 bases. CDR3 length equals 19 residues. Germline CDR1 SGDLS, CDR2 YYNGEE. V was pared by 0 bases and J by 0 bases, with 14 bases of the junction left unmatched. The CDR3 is CASSVATSGTDSMNTEAFF. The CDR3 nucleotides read TGTGCCAGCAGCGTAGCTACGAGCGGGACAGACTCTATGAACACTGAAGCTTTCTTT.

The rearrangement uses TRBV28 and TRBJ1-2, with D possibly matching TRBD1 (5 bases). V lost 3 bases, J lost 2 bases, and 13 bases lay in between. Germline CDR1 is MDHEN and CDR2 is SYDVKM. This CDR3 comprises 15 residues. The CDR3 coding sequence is TGTGCCAGCAGTTTTCAACTGAGACAGAACTATGGCTACACCTTC. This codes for CASSFQLRQNYGYTF.

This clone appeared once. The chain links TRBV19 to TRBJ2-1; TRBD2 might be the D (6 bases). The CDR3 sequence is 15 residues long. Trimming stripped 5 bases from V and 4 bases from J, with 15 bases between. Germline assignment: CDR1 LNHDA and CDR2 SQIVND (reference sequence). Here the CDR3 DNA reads TGTGCCAGTAGTCGTAGCGGACCGGCTTACAATGAGCAGTTCTTC. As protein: CASSRSGPAYNEQFF.

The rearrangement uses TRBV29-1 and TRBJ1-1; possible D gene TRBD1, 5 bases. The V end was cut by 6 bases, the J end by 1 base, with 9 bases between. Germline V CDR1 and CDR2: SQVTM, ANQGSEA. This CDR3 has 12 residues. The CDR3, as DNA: TGCAGCGTCGGGACCGGGAACACTGAAGCTTTCTTT. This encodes CSVGTGNTEAFF.

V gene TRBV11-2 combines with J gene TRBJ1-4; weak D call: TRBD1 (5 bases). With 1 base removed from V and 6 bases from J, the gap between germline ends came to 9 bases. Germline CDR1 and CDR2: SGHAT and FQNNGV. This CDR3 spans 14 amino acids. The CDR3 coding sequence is TGTGCCAGCAGCTTAGTGGGGGGGTATGAAAAACTGTTTTTT. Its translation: CASSLVGGYEKLFF. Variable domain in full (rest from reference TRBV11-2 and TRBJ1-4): EAGVAQSPRYKIIEKRQSVAFWCNPISGHATLYWYQQILGQGPKLLIQFQNNGVVDDSQLPKDRFSAERLKGVDSTLKIQPAKLEDSAVYLCASSLVGGYEKLFFGSGTQLSVL.

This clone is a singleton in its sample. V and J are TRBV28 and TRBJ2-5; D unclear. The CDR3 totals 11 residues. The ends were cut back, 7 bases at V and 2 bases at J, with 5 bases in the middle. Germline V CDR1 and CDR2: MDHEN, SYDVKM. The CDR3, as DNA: TGTGCCAGCACTAAACAAGAGACCCAGTACTTC. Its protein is CASTKQETQYF.